This T cell receptor beta chain is from a study of OX40 agonist ivuxolimab in advanced cancers. Study summary: Three individuals attained partial responses, comprising one hepatocellular carcinoma case and two cutaneous melanoma cases.

Assay: immunoSEQ multiplex PCR; the TCRdb copy retains only in-frame clones and omits some. The repertoire holds some 86,000 clones, with less than 95% as singletons. The J segment lost 9 bases and the V segment lost 4 bases, leaving 11 bases of the junction unmatched. This CDR3 is 15 amino acids long. The germline V gene has CDR1 SGHRS and CDR2 YFSETQ. The rearrangement joins TRBV5-1 to TRBJ2-1; 9 bases are a match to TRBD1. This sequence originates from an adult with an advanced solid tumor such as melanoma, head and neck, liver or kidney cancer. Sequencing was performed on CD4+ or CD8+ T cells sorted from blood, taken in a trial of the OX40 agonist ivuxolimab. CDR3 protein: CASSGTGSRVGEQFF. CDR3 in DNA: TGCGCCAGCAGCGGGACAGGGTCTCGCGTGGGTGAGCAGTTCTTC.